The clone carrying this T cell receptor beta chain was detected only a few times. Per germline, CDR1 MGHDK and CDR2 SYGVNS. This CDR3 is 14 amino acids long. The germline V and J ends were trimmed by 4 bases and 5 bases, with 12 bases remaining between them. This record belongs to a study of regulatory T cells in long-lasting Graves disease. To make TCR beta libraries, researchers used iRepertoire HTBI primers and Arm-PCR of CDR3 regions. TCRdb re-called the multiplex PCR reads with MiXCR, one entry per CDR3 protein. The sample has 350,000 to 450,000 distinct CDR3 sequences, under 25% seen once. Time point given: persistent/refractory GD, antithyroid drugs over 5 years with positive TRAb. There was RNA extracted from PBMCs, and the TCR library was made from it. American Thyroid Association guidelines defined Graves' disease diagnosis.

Here the sequenced sample was peripheral blood mononuclear cells (PBMCs), taken when the disease was refractory, from a patient treated with antithyroid drugs. The chain joins TRBV25-1 to TRBJ1-5; D unclear. This sequence was found in a female donor with Graves disease. The CDR3 sequence: CASSGAEGYQPQHF. The CDR3 DNA follows: TGTGCCAGCAGTGGGGCGGAGGGATATCAGCCCCAGCATTTT.